The entry below gives a single TCR beta chain sequence along with its context. This entry belongs to a study of blood T cell repertoires in COVID-19. The CDR3 extends over 18 amino acids. Germline loops: CDR1 SEHNR, CDR2 FQNEAQ (reference sequence). The V gene lost 1 base and the J gene lost 8 bases, with 23 bases spanning the gap. Generated by immunoSEQ multiplex PCR, the TCRdb table keeps only in-frame clones and is missing some. The sample contains around 230,000 clones, around 86% of which appear only once. Sequenced sample: peripheral blood. The chain has TRBV7-9 and TRBJ1-4; D may be TRBD1 (5 bases). The receptor was isolated from a man aged 25 to 45 who had recovered from COVID-19. In nucleotides, the CDR3 is TGTGCCAGCAGCTTAGAGTACCGGAGGGCAGGGCTTCGCGAAAAACTGTTTTTT. Its translation: CASSLEYRRAGLREKLFF.